This T cell receptor (beta chain) appears in the sequencing data of a study of breast tumors, draining lymph nodes, adjacent tissues. Study-wide results and limits: Tumor repertoires ranked between lymph nodes and nontumor tissue in diversity, with V and J gene preferences. Findings are consistent with lymph node origin and intratumoral expansion of most tumor T cells. Luminal-like breast cancer showed significantly greater tumor-nontumor repertoire similarity than basal-like breast cancer did.

Breast cancer patients provided tissue from their axillary draining lymph nodes. Germline-derived CDR1 and CDR2 are MNHEY and SVGEGT. This CDR3 has 13 amino acids. Trimming removed 2 bases at V and 4 bases at J, with 6 bases between. This clonotype has ten or more counts. The antigen is undetermined. TCRdb re-derived calls from the multiplex PCR reads in MiXCR, one entry per CDR3 protein. Of roughly 110,000 distinct CDR3 sequences in the sample, about 29% are singletons; the top ten hold less than 6%. Material: axillary lymph node tissue. This receptor was taken from a female donor with breast cancer. Some clones in this sample may be carry-over from other donors' samples. This chain connects TRBV6-2 or TRBV6-3 to TRBJ1-5; the D is unclear. This CDR3 reads CASSYGVNQPQHF. CDR3 sequence (DNA): TGTGCCAGCAGTTACGGGGTAAATCAGCCCCAGCATTTT.